A selection of T cell receptor beta chains follows, all from one sample in a study of blood T cell repertoires in COVID-19. Profiling relied on immunoSEQ multiplex PCR, and the TCRdb table lists in-frame clones only, not all of them. Counted here are more than 250,000 clones, roughly 85% occurring once; the ten biggest clones make up 4.5% to 6%. The sample consisted of peripheral blood. These receptor sequences come from a man in his forties or fifties with active or convalescent COVID-19. The CDR3 runs from the conserved cysteine through the conserved F or W. D genes are given only for firm matches. Size is stated for part of the rows, as once, few or many counts, or as a class when the clone is expanded.

V gene	J gene	clone size	D gene	CDR3 protein	CDR3 DNA
TRBV19	TRBJ2-7	.	.	CASSTRGTSYEQYF	TGTGCCAGTAGTACACGGGGAACGTCCTACGAGCAGTACTTC
TRBV19	TRBJ1-2	few	.	CASSIMAYGYTF	TGTGCCAGTAGTATAATGGCCTATGGCTACACCTTC
TRBV7-9	TRBJ2-1	.	TRBD2	CASSLLATSGSYNEQFF	TGTGCCAGCAGCTTACTAGCGACTAGCGGGAGTTACAATGAGCAGTTCTTC
TRBV5-1	TRBJ1-1	.	.	CASGPQGPVLTEAFF	TGCGCCAGCGGACCCCAGGGGCCTGTGCTCACTGAAGCTTTCTTT
TRBV21-1	TRBJ1-1	.	.	CASSKAYTRGAGGTEAFF	TGTGCCAGCAGCAAAGCGTATACGCGAGGCGCGGGAGGTACTGAAGCTTTCTTT
TRBV5-1	TRBJ2-3	.	TRBD2	CASSPGLLAGGTDTQYF	TGCGCCAGCAGCCCCGGCCTCCTAGCGGGAGGAACAGATACGCAGTATTTT
TRBV6-5	TRBJ2-1	.	.	CASQDYFSYNEQFF	TGTGCCAGCCAGGACTATTTCTCCTACAATGAGCAGTTCTTC
TRBV5-1	TRBJ2-1	.	TRBD2	CASSLERDSSYNEQFF	TGCGCCAGCAGCTTGGAGCGGGATAGCTCCTACAATGAGCAGTTCTTC
TRBV9	TRBJ1-2	.	.	CASSVESGPIPGGYTF	TGTGCCAGCAGCGTAGAATCAGGTCCCATCCCTGGCGGCTACACCTTC
TRBV7-3	TRBJ2-1	.	.	CASSPSPAKNNEQFF	TGTGCCAGCAGCCCATCACCCGCTAAAAACAATGAGCAGTTCTTC
TRBV10-3	TRBJ2-6	.	.	CAITTPSSGANVLTF	TGTGCCATCACCACACCAAGCTCTGGGGCCAACGTCCTGACTTTC
TRBV7-2	TRBJ2-5	.	TRBD2	CASSLGPGGGPRETQYF	TGTGCCAGCAGCTTAGGGCCCGGGGGAGGGCCTCGAGAGACCCAGTACTTC
TRBV6-6	TRBJ1-6	.	.	CASSYTGYNSPLHF	TGTGCCAGCAGTTACACCGGGTATAATTCACCCCTCCACTTT
TRBV3-1/TRBV3-2	TRBJ2-3	.	.	CASSQESNTQYF	TGTGCCAGCAGCCAAGAATCAAATACGCAGTATTTT
TRBV29-1	TRBJ2-6	.	.	CSVEEMRAGANVLTF	TGCAGCGTTGAAGAAATGAGGGCTGGGGCCAACGTCCTGACTTTC
TRBV5-8	TRBJ2-7	.	.	CASSLGGASTYEQYF	TGTGCCAGCAGCTTGGGGGGAGCCTCCACCTACGAGCAGTACTTC
TRBV7-2	TRBJ2-5	.	TRBD2	CASSLGLAGSFQYF	TGTGCCAGCAGCCTTGGACTAGCGGGATCATTTCAGTACTTC
TRBV11-2	TRBJ2-1	.	.	CASSPRWANEQFF	TGTGCCAGCAGCCCCCGGTGGGCCAATGAGCAGTTCTTC
TRBV4-2	TRBJ1-2	.	TRBD1	CASSQDGTGGGGYTF	TGTGCCAGCAGCCAAGATGGGACAGGGGGCGGTGGCTACACCTTC
TRBV27	TRBJ1-6	.	.	CASSDQGLDSPLHF	TGTGCCAGCAGTGACCAGGGTTTGGATTCACCCCTCCACTTT
TRBV5-1	TRBJ2-5	.	TRBD2	CASSAPGGETQYF	TGCGCCAGCAGCGCCCCGGGGGGGGAGACCCAGTACTTC
TRBV6-1	TRBJ2-7	.	TRBD2	CASSEQTSWYEQYF	TGTGCCAGCAGTGAACAGACTAGCTGGTACGAGCAGTACTTC
TRBV29-1	TRBJ1-2	.	.	CSVGDTQGGYTF	TGCAGCGTAGGGGACACCCAGGGAGGCTACACCTTC
TRBV3-1/TRBV3-2	TRBJ2-1	.	TRBD2	CASSQRLAGNNEQFF	TGTGCCAGCAGCCAAAGACTAGCGGGGAACAATGAGCAGTTCTTC
TRBV30	TRBJ2-5	.	TRBD2	CAWSPTSGSQETQYF	TGTGCCTGGAGTCCGACTAGCGGGAGCCAAGAGACCCAGTACTTC
TRBV2	TRBJ2-7	.	TRBD1	CASREGTGSYEQYF	TGTGCCAGCAGAGAGGGGACAGGGTCCTACGAGCAGTACTTC
TRBV18	TRBJ1-4	.	TRBD1	CASSPGTGAANEKLFF	TGTGCCAGCTCACCAGGGACAGGGGCCGCGAATGAAAAACTGTTTTTT
TRBV5-6	TRBJ1-4	.	TRBD1	CASSLTGQGNEKLFF	TGTGCCAGCAGCTTGACGGGACAGGGGAATGAAAAACTGTTTTTT
TRBV19	TRBJ1-5	.	TRBD1	CASSGTGGFWNQPQHF	TGTGCCAGTTCCGGGACAGGGGGTTTTTGGAATCAGCCCCAGCATTTT